This T cell receptor (beta chain) was profiled in a study of cytomegalovirus exposure and HLA in healthy donors. Study conclusions and caveats: There were a few CMV-associated chains whose specificity for CMV antigens was confirmed in vitro. The tendency of first-cohort TCR clusters to co-occur in the roughly 120 validation repertoires was identified by a subsequent analysis.

The count of this clone is one. Its antigen remains unknown. Between the trimmed V and J ends, which lost 0 bases and 2 bases, there was a span of 17 bases. Germline V gene lookup returns CDR1 SGHRS and CDR2 YFSETQ. The CDR3 covers 17 residues. Here immunoSEQ multiplex PCR was the method, and the copy in TCRdb shows in-frame clones only, minus some. The table shows 150,000 to 180,000 clones, with 86% occurring only once. The chain is built from TRBV5-1 and TRBJ1-2, with a possible D match to TRBD1 (5 bases). This clonotype was sampled from a human donor in good health. Sequencing input: PBMCs. The CDR3 nucleotides are TGCGCCAGCAGCTTGGACGGGACTCCTAAGGGGAACTATGGCTACACCTTC. Its protein product is CASSLDGTPKGNYGYTF.